Below are 27 T cell receptor beta chains sequenced from a single sample in a study of read filtering for tumor transcriptome and immune sequencing. From about 400 ng of RNA, a library with molecular barcoded alpha/delta and beta/gamma adaptors was made. TCRdb fed the reads into MiXCR, producing one record per CDR3 protein. The top ten clones hold around 47% of a sample with over 25,000 distinct CDR3 sequences, approximately 14% of them seen once. Material: a population of CD138-negative cells sorted from bone marrow. The receptors derive from a donor older than 35 with multiple myeloma.

This clonotype showed up many times. The chain has TRBV20-1 and TRBJ2-4; possible D gene TRBD2, 5 bases. CDR1 and CDR2 from the germline V gene are DFQATT and SNEGSKA (reference sequence). The germline V and J ends were trimmed by 0 bases and 3 bases, with 12 bases remaining between them. The CDR3 has 15 amino acids. The DNA for the CDR3 is TGCAGTGCTAGAGAAACCTTAGAGGGCAAAAACATTCAGTACTTC. Encoded protein: CSARETLEGKNIQYF.

This clonotype was seen repeatedly, ten times or more. This rearrangement joins TRBV18 to TRBJ2-5; a possible D gene is TRBD2 (5 bases). CDR3 length equals 14 residues. Germline V gene data show CDR1 as KGHSH and CDR2 as LQKENI. V lost 2 bases, J lost 5 bases, and 12 bases lay in between. The CDR3 coding sequence is TGTGCCAGCTCACCAGGGCTAGCCCGGGAGACCCAGTACTTC. This sequence encodes CASSPGLARETQYF.

This clonotype appeared many times. The rearrangement joins TRBV7-2 to TRBJ2-1; D gene ambiguous. The CDR3 extends over 15 amino acids. Germline CDR1 is SGHTA and CDR2 is FQGNSA. Trimming took 0 bases from V and 1 from J, leaving 7 bases between them. The CDR3 region is CASSLAASSYNEQFF. CDR3 sequence (DNA): TGTGCCAGCAGCTTAGCGGCTAGTTCCTACAATGAGCAGTTCTTC.

This clonotype was seen a single time. The rearrangement links TRBV27 to TRBJ1-1, with D possibly being TRBD1 (6 bases). The CDR3 covers 14 residues. V was shortened by 2 bases and J by 2 bases, with 9 bases between the two germline ends. Germline V lookup: CDR1 MNHEY, CDR2 SMNVEV (reference sequence). CDR3 sequence: CASSLNRVNTEAFF. The CDR3 bases are TGTGCCAGCAGTTTAAACAGGGTAAACACTGAAGCTTTCTTT.

This clonotype was observed once. A much larger clone sits a single nucleotide away, making a read error possible. Without the conserved terminal phenylalanine or tryptophan, this CDR3 likely stems from a read error. This chain links TRBV18 with TRBJ1-5; D ambiguous. The CDR3 is 14 amino acids. The V end was cut by 2 bases, the J end by 0 bases, with 5 bases between. Germline CDR1 is KGHSH and CDR2 is LQKENI. The CDR3, as DNA: TGTGCCAGCTCACCAGGGTCTAGCAATCAGCCCCAGCATTCT. It codes for CASSPGSSNQPQHS.

This clonotype has only a few counts. Just one base apart from a much larger clone, this may be a read error. This chain connects TRBV5-1 to TRBJ2-2; 9 bases are shared with TRBD1. V was pared by 4 bases and J by 6 bases, with 7 bases of the junction left unmatched. Per the germline V gene, CDR1 is SGHRS and CDR2 is YFSETQ. CDR3 length: 15 residues. The chain's CDR3 is CASSPEQGASGELFF. CDR3 DNA sequence: TGCGCCAGCAGCCCAGAACAGGGGGCGTCCGGGGAGCTGTTTTTT.

This clonotype was detected ten times or more. This sequence joins TRBV7-2 and TRBJ2-4; tentative D call: TRBD2 (6 bases). Trimming cost V 8 bases and J 1 base, with 15 bases left between them. The germline gives CDR1 SGHTA, CDR2 FQGNSA. The CDR3 length is 15 residues. The CDR3 sequence is CASVTSRAAKNIQYF. The CDR3 DNA is TGTGCCAGCGTGACTAGTCGTGCGGCCAAAAACATTCAGTACTTC.

This clonotype was counted a few times. A much bigger clone sits one base away, suggesting this may be a read error. The chain recombines TRBV10-3 with TRBJ2-2, with a possible D match to TRBD2 (6 bases). Germline-derived CDR1 and CDR2 are ENHRY and SYGVKD. The CDR3 covers 15 residues. V was pared by 6 bases and J by 0 bases, with 11 bases between. The CDR3 coding sequence is TGTGCCATCAGCCCGCCGGGGGCGAACACCGGGGAGCTGTTTTTT. Amino acids: CAISPPGANTGELFF.

Many counts were recorded for this clonotype. The CDR3 reads CASSEELAGPNEQFF. DNA of the CDR3: TGTGCCAGCAGTGAAGAACTAGCGGGGCCCAATGAGCAGTTCTTC. The rearrangement joins TRBV2 to TRBJ2-1; 10 bases agree with TRBD2. Per the germline V gene, CDR1 is SNHLY and CDR2 is FYNNEI. V trimming: 1 base; J trimming: 6 bases; junction bases outside the gene matches: 3. The CDR3 consists of 15 residues.

The table lists this clonotype with many counts. The chain couples TRBV7-9 to TRBJ1-2, with 7 bases lining up with TRBD1. Germline V CDR1 and CDR2: SEHNR, FQNEAQ (reference sequence). The CDR3 is 14 residues long. J was trimmed by 6 bases and V by 4 bases; bases with no gene match: 8. The CDR3 region has the DNA TGTGCCAGCAGCTGGACCCTGACAGGGAATGGCTACACCTTC. Translation gives CASSWTLTGNGYTF.

This clonotype was seen repeatedly, ten times or more. This chain connects TRBV20-1 to TRBJ2-3; D perhaps matches TRBD2 (5 bases). CDR3 size: 14 residues. V shed 6 bases and J shed 3 bases, with 16 bases lying between them. Germline values: CDR1 DFQATT, CDR2 SNEGSKA (reference sequence). The chain's CDR3 is CSAPERGRTDTQYF. CDR3 DNA sequence: TGCAGTGCCCCGGAGAGAGGGAGAACAGATACGCAGTATTTT.

The table lists this clonotype with many counts. The chain couples TRBV4-1 to TRBJ2-3; 12 bases are shared with TRBD2. V lost 0 bases and J lost 2; bases outside the gene matches: 6. The V gene's germline CDR1 is MGHRA and CDR2 YSYEKL. The CDR3 is 18 residues long. The CDR3 sequence: CASSQDRLAGGITDTQYF. The CDR3 bases are TGCGCCAGCAGCCAAGATCGGCTAGCGGGAGGGATCACAGATACGCAGTATTTT.

This clonotype occurred many times. The chain combines TRBV29-1 with TRBJ2-7; 9 positions match TRBD2. Germline CDR1 reads SQVTM; CDR2 reads ANQGSEA. The CDR3 has 13 amino acids. V lost 3 bases to trimming and J lost 2 bases; unmatched junction nucleotides: 2. Here the CDR3 DNA reads TGCAGCGTTGATGCTAGCGGGACCTACGAGCAGTACTTC. This gives the protein CSVDASGTYEQYF.

Note on this clonotype: A much larger clone sits a single nucleotide away, making a read error possible. The chain links TRBV2 to TRBJ1-1; D uncertain. The V gene's germline CDR1 is SNHLY and CDR2 FYNNEI. The CDR3 runs 14 residues. CDR3 coding DNA: TGTGCCCGCAGTGACCAGACCCCGAGTACTGAAGCTTTCTTT. Translation gives CARSDQTPSTEAFF.

This clonotype showed up just a few times. A read error is possible here, since a much larger clone lies one base away. V and J are TRBV5-1 and TRBJ2-7; 8 bases fit TRBD1. V was pared by 3 bases and J by 6 bases, with 2 bases of the junction left unmatched. CDR1 is SGHRS, CDR2 YFSETQ, per germline. This CDR3 contains 12 residues. CDR3 DNA: TGCGCCAGCAGCTGGACAGGGTGCGAGCAGTACTTC. Translating it yields CASSWTGCEQYF.

The sample holds many counts of this clonotype. The chain carries TRBV6-5 and TRBJ1-2; D may be TRBD1 (6 bases). Deletions cut 0 bases from V and 4 bases from J, with 15 bases between. Germline V CDR1 and CDR2: MNHEY, SVGAGI. The CDR3 consists of 16 residues. The CDR3 region is CASSYSKFTGPYGYTF. CDR3 bases: TGTGCCAGCAGTTACTCGAAATTTACAGGGCCCTATGGCTACACCTTC.

Remarks on this clonotype: Given a much more abundant clone one base away, this may be a read error. The chain uses TRBV18 and TRBJ2-3; 12 bases line up with TRBD1. Germline V CDR1 and CDR2: KGHSH, LQKENI. This CDR3 is 16 amino acids long. CDR3 protein: CASAPQGQGATDTQYF. Written as DNA, the CDR3 is TGTGCCAGCGCACCCCAGGGACAGGGGGCTACAGATACGCAGTATTTT.

This clonotype was picked up many times. This sequence joins TRBV4-2 and TRBJ2-1, with D perhaps matching TRBD2 (6 bases). This CDR3 has 16 residues. CDR1 and CDR2 from the germline V gene are LGHNA and YNFKEQ. V lost 1 base to trimming and J lost 12 bases, with 22 bases between them. CDR3 bases: TGTGCCAGCAGCCAAGCACTCCGGGACTCCAGTCTCCGGCAGTTCTTC. It translates to CASSQALRDSSLRQFF.

This clonotype was recorded at least ten times. This chain links TRBV20-1 with TRBJ2-2, with 8 bases aligning to TRBD2. Germline assignment: CDR1 DFQATT and CDR2 SNEGSKA (reference sequence). The CDR3 runs to 15 residues. The ends lost 4 bases at V and 1 base at J; junction bases unmatched: 5. The CDR3 DNA follows: TGCAGTGCTAAGCCCACTAGCGGGAACACCGGGGAGCTGTTTTTT. This codes for CSAKPTSGNTGELFF.

This clonotype has at least ten counts. The CDR3 DNA reads TGCGCCAGCAGCTCGGCCGGACTAGCGGGAGGCGGAGCCAAAAACATTCAGTACTTC. Translating it yields CASSSAGLAGGGAKNIQYF. The V and J genes are TRBV5-1 and TRBJ2-4, with TRBD2 matching 14 bases. CDR3 size: 19 residues. Germline V CDR1 and CDR2: SGHRS, YFSETQ. With V trimmed by 3 bases and J by 0 bases, 8 bases remained unmatched.

In the case of this clonotype: Compared with germline, one end of the junction differs, possibly owing to a read error. The chain uses TRBV12-3 or TRBV12-4 and TRBJ2-1, with D perhaps matching TRBD1 (5 bases). The CDR3 consists of 13 residues. CDR3 sequence (DNA): TGTGCCAGCAGTTTAGGACAGCTCAATGGGCAGTCCTTC. Translating gives CASSLGQLNGQSF.

This clonotype was seen many times. This chain links TRBV7-9 with TRBJ2-1, with TRBD1 matching over 7 bases. V lost 4 bases to trimming and J lost 3 bases; unmatched junction nucleotides: 15. This CDR3 spans 18 amino acids. Looked up from germline, CDR1 is SEHNR and CDR2 is FQNEAQ (reference sequence). CDR3 bases: TGTGCCAGCAGCTCCTACCTAGGGCGGACAGGAAACTACAATGAGCAGTTCTTC. The encoded protein is CASSSYLGRTGNYNEQFF.

This clonotype was detected many times. The chain recombines TRBV3-1 with TRBJ2-7; 9 bases align to TRBD1. The CDR3 contains 22 residues. J gave up 0 bases and V 5 bases, and 26 bases lay outside the gene matches. CDR1 and CDR2 from the germline V gene are LGHDT and YNNKEL (reference sequence). The CDR3, as DNA: TGTGCCAGCAGCTATAACAGGGGGCGCGTGGACCCAGCGGGAAAGAGCTCCTACGAGCAGTACTTC. Protein sequence: CASSYNRGRVDPAGKSSYEQYF.

The sample holds many counts of this clonotype. V gene TRBV27 combines with J gene TRBJ2-2; perhaps TRBD1 as D (5 bases). Trimming shortened V by 0 bases and J by 1 base, and 9 bases separated the two germline ends. There are 16 residues in the CDR3. Germline assignment: CDR1 MNHEY and CDR2 SMNVEV (reference sequence). CDR3 coding DNA: TGTGCCAGCAGTTTATCTGCCAGGGTGAACACCGGGGAGCTGTTTTTT. Amino acid sequence: CASSLSARVNTGELFF.

At least ten counts were recorded for this clonotype. This chain joins TRBV5-1 and TRBJ2-2, with D tentatively TRBD1 (6 bases). The CDR3 is 14 residues long. Trimming pared 5 bases from V and 3 bases from J, leaving 11 bases between. Per the germline V gene, CDR1 is SGHRS and CDR2 is YFSETQ. Here the CDR3 DNA reads TGCGCCAGCAGAATACAGGGATACACCGGGGAGCTGTTTTTT. Its translation: CASRIQGYTGELFF. The entire variable domain, with the rest obtained from reference TRBV5-1 and TRBJ2-2, is as follows: KAGVTQTPRYLIKTRGQQVTLSCSPISGHRSVSWYQQTPGQGLQFLFEYFSETQRNKGNFPGRFSGRQFSNSRSEMNVSTLELGDSALYLCASRIQGYTGELFFGEGSRLTVL.

This clonotype appeared many times. V is TRBV3-1 and J is TRBJ2-5; D is undetermined. Between the trimmed V and J ends, which lost 0 bases and 3 bases, there was a span of 14 bases. Germline V CDR1 and CDR2: LGHDT, YNNKEL (reference sequence). The length of the CDR3 is 16 residues. DNA of the CDR3: TGTGCCAGCAGCCAAGATTTAGTCGGAGTTGAAGAGACCCAGTACTTC. It encodes CASSQDLVGVEETQYF.

This clonotype was recorded once. This CDR3 fails to terminate in the conserved phenylalanine or tryptophan, so it likely reflects a read error. The genes are TRBV28 and TRBJ2-7; no firm D call. Germline V gives CDR1 MDHEN, CDR2 SYDVKM. Trimming pared 8 bases from V and 3 bases from J, leaving 11 bases between. CDR3 length equals 12 residues. The DNA for the CDR3 is TGTGCCAGCTCCCTGGTAGGCTACGAGCAGTACCTC. It codes for CASSLVGYEQYL.